The source of this T cell receptor (beta chain) is a study of cytomegalovirus exposure and HLA in healthy donors. Regarding the study as a whole: In a later analysis, TCR beta V- and J-gene trimming was associated with a missense DCLRE1C variant. Clonal expansion was found to be greater in HLA-associated TCR beta chains than in equally common others in a later analysis. Cytomegalovirus status was reportedly diagnosed by the classifier with high specificity and sensitivity.

About this clone itself: The antigen remains unidentified.

The length of the CDR3 is 15 residues. 60 Vbeta and 13 Jbeta primers were used in PCR. Clones were read by immunoSEQ multiplex PCR, and TCRdb kept only the in-frame ones, dropping some. Among 140,000 or so clones listed, approximately 80% were seen once. The clonotype originates from a man aged 35-49 years in good health and CMV-seronegative. Material: PBMCs. The rearrangement links TRBV1 to TRBJ2-7; TRBD1 is the table's D call, not checked against the DNA. TRBV1 is tagged as a pseudogene. CDR3 in amino acids: CTSSQPTGGFHEQYF. The DNA for the CDR3 is TGCACCAGCAGCCAACCGACAGGAGGTTTCCACGAGCAGTACTTC.